Included here is one TCR beta chain sequence, with context. Its cognate antigen is unknown. The record originates from a study of cytomegalovirus exposure and HLA in healthy donors. Study-wide points: The listing of 150 to 200 TCR beta chains classed them as cytomegalovirus-associated.

There were likely unrecorded immune exposures, though donors were nominally healthy when sampled. 13 Jbeta primers and 60 Vbeta primers were used for the PCR. Only in-frame clones appear in the TCRdb table, and some are missing; sequencing was by immunoSEQ multiplex PCR. The repertoire has 200,000 to 250,000 clones, roughly 68% of them found once; the top ten carry less than 3%. The sequencing sample was made of PBMCs. This clonotype was obtained from a man aged 35 to 55 in good health and CMV-seropositive.

The CDR3 bases are TGTGCCAGCAGCCCAGGGGACACTGAAGCTTTCTTT. Its translation: CASSPGDTEAFF. The V gene is TRBV6-5, the J gene TRBJ1-1; D might be TRBD1 (6 bases). There are 12 residues in the CDR3. Germline V gene sequence: CDR1 MNHEY, CDR2 SVGAGI. The V gene lost 6 bases and the J gene lost 3 bases, with 8 bases spanning the gap.